Shown below are 17 T cell receptor beta chains from a single sample sequenced in a study of cytomegalovirus exposure and HLA in healthy donors. Vbeta (60) and Jbeta (13) primers were used in the PCR. The method was immunoSEQ multiplex PCR; TCRdb's version includes in-frame clones alone and lacks a portion of them. The sample includes over 75,000 clones, 60% to 85% seen only once; the top ten take over 15%. Sequencing was performed on PBMCs. The receptors here all came from a man aged 60 to 69 in good health and CMV-seropositive.

This CDR3 reads CASSSGTRGTEAFF. Written as DNA, the CDR3 is TGTGCCAGCAGCAGCGGGACAAGGGGAACTGAAGCTTTCTTT. This chain uses TRBV6-1 with TRBJ1-1; a possible D gene is TRBD1 (6 bases). Looked up from germline, CDR1 is MNHNS and CDR2 is SASEGT. V dropped 6 bases and J dropped 5 bases, with 16 bases sitting between them. CDR3 length: 14 residues.

With regard to this clone: Additional DNA sequences in this sample encode the identical CDR3. The chain is built from TRBV9 and TRBJ2-7; the D gene is possibly TRBD1 (6 bases). The germline V gene encodes CDR1 SGDLS and CDR2 YYNGEE. Trimming left V 0 bases short and J 2 bases short, with 12 bases between. The CDR3 consists of 15 residues. CDR3 in amino acids: CASSVEGVGAYEQYF. The CDR3 DNA reads TGTGCCAGCAGCGTAGAGGGGGTTGGCGCCTACGAGCAGTACTTC.

The chain couples TRBV5-4 to TRBJ2-5; no reliable D call. Germline CDR1 reads SGHNT; CDR2 reads YYREEE (reference sequence). The CDR3 length is 14 residues. V was shortened by 0 bases and J by 2 bases, with 8 bases between the two germline ends. CDR3: CASSLVGSQETQYF. DNA for the CDR3: TGTGCCAGCAGCTTGGTTGGCAGTCAAGAGACCCAGTACTTC.

The V call is TRBV9, the J call TRBJ1-4; 7 bases are a match to TRBD1. The length of the CDR3 is 15 residues. J lost 0 bases, V lost 6 bases, and 5 bases had no gene match. CDR1 SGDLS and CDR2 YYNGEE come from the germline V gene. CDR3 bases: TGTGCCAGCAACCGACAGGGTGCAACTAATGAAAAACTGTTTTTT. It translates to CASNRQGATNEKLFF.

The chain uses TRBV13 and TRBJ2-7, with TRBD2 identical over 14 bases. From germline, CDR1 is PRHDT and CDR2 FYEKMQ (reference sequence). CDR3 size: 17 residues. The trim removed 3 bases at V and 0 bases at J, leaving 4 bases unmatched. The CDR3 DNA reads TGTGCCAGCAGCTTCGGGGGACTAGCGGGGGCCTCCTACGAGCAGTACTTC. Its translation: CASSFGGLAGASYEQYF.

The CDR3: CATSPMMGGYTF. DNA of the CDR3: TGTGCCACCAGCCCGATGATGGGCGGCTACACCTTC. This chain joins TRBV15 and TRBJ1-2; D unclear. The CDR3 loop spans 12 amino acids. The ends were cut back, 5 bases at V and 8 bases at J, with 12 bases in the middle. Germline V CDR1 and CDR2: LNHNV, YYDKDF (reference sequence).

V usage is TRBV2 and J usage is TRBJ1-2; D remains ambiguous. Looked up from germline, CDR1 is SNHLY and CDR2 is FYNNEI. V was trimmed by 7 bases and J by 6 bases, leaving 24 bases between them. The CDR3 is made up of 16 amino acids. CDR3 sequence (DNA): TGTGCCAGCAAGACCCAACTGGGCGTTGGGCAGGATGGCTACACCTTC. Amino acid sequence: CASKTQLGVGQDGYTF.

The genes are TRBV15 and TRBJ2-3, with 9 bases matching TRBD1. CDR3 length: 16 residues. CDR1 LNHNV and CDR2 YYDKDF come from the germline V gene (reference sequence). The V gene end was trimmed by 1 base and the J gene end by 2 bases; junction bases not matched to a gene: 4. CDR3 coding DNA: TGTGCCACCAGCAGAGTGGGACAGGGCTTCACAGATACGCAGTATTTT. Protein product: CATSRVGQGFTDTQYF.

The chain employs TRBV5-4 and TRBJ1-2; TRBD1 might be the D (5 bases). Trimming removed 2 bases at V and 7 bases at J, with 21 bases between. This CDR3 contains 16 residues. Germline V gene sequence: CDR1 SGHNT, CDR2 YYREEE (reference sequence). In nucleotides, the CDR3 is TGTGCCAGCAGCTTTTGGCGGGACCCCGGAGCGGGTGGCTACACCTTC. Translated: CASSFWRDPGAGGYTF.

The chain recombines TRBV11-2 with TRBJ2-7, with D tentatively TRBD1 (5 bases). Germline CDR1 SGHAT, CDR2 FQNNGV. This CDR3 contains 14 residues. Trimming removed 2 bases from V and 5 bases from J, with 13 bases in between. The CDR3 is CASSLPAGPHEQYF. DNA of the CDR3: TGTGCCAGCAGCTTACCGGCAGGGCCTCACGAGCAGTACTTC.

This clone was counted a single time. The chain recombines TRBV10-3 with TRBJ2-3; D is possibly TRBD2 (6 bases). Trimming shortened V by 4 bases and J by 4 bases, and 15 bases separated the two germline ends. Germline CDR1 is ENHRY and CDR2 is SYGVKD. This CDR3 is built from 15 residues. Written as DNA, the CDR3 is TGTGCCATCAGTGTGGGGGGAACTAGGCCAGATACGCAGTATTTT. The encoded protein is CAISVGGTRPDTQYF.

The chain combines TRBV27 with TRBJ2-3; D perhaps matches TRBD1 (5 bases). This CDR3 comprises 16 residues. Germline assignment: CDR1 MNHEY and CDR2 SMNVEV (reference sequence). V was pared by 2 bases and J by 4 bases, with 16 bases between. For the CDR3, the DNA is TGTGCCAGCAGTTTAAAGAGCAGGGCGGTCCCAGATACGCAGTATTTT. This sequence encodes CASSLKSRAVPDTQYF.

V is TRBV10-1 and J is TRBJ1-5; TRBD1 might be the D (6 bases). Between the trimmed V and J ends, which lost 4 bases and 3 bases, there was a span of 13 bases. CDR1 is WNHNN, CDR2 SYGVQD, per germline (reference sequence). The CDR3 has 15 residues. CDR3 residues: CASSGSRGPNQPQHF. The CDR3 nucleotides read TGCGCCAGCAGTGGGAGCAGGGGCCCCAATCAGCCCCAGCATTTT.

The CDR3 sequence is CASSLGGGPRNEQFF. The CDR3 nucleotides are TGTGCCAGCAGCTTGGGTGGAGGGCCAAGGAATGAGCAGTTCTTC. The chain employs TRBV5-4 and TRBJ2-1, with D possibly being TRBD2 (6 bases). V was shortened by 0 bases and J by 7 bases, with 14 bases between the two germline ends. Germline assignment: CDR1 SGHNT and CDR2 YYREEE (reference sequence). This CDR3 region has 15 residues.

The chain uses TRBV7-6 and TRBJ1-5; 9 bases align to TRBD1. This CDR3 has 15 residues. Germline lookup yields CDR1 SGHVS and CDR2 FNYEAQ. V trimming: 5 bases; J trimming: 6 bases; junction bases outside the gene matches: 8. CDR3 nucleotides: TGTGCCAGCAGCCTGGATGGGGGACAGGGTCAGCCCCAGCATTTT. Its protein is CASSLDGGQGQPQHF.

V is TRBV6-5 and J is TRBJ1-3; D is undetermined. This CDR3 comprises 15 residues. CDR1 and CDR2 from the germline V gene are MNHEY and SVGAGI. Trimming left V 0 bases short and J 1 base short, with 7 bases between. The CDR3 is CASSYSQRSGNTIYF. DNA for the CDR3: TGTGCCAGCAGTTACTCTCAGAGGTCTGGAAACACCATATATTTT.

The gene calls are TRBV4-1 and TRBJ1-2, with 8 bases that match TRBD1. J gave up 6 bases and V 0 bases, and 15 bases lay outside the gene matches. The CDR3 contains 18 residues. The V gene's germline CDR1 is MGHRA and CDR2 YSYEKL. The CDR3 spells CASSQERGTGRGGDGYTF. CDR3 in DNA: TGCGCCAGCAGCCAAGAGAGGGGGACAGGAAGGGGGGGAGATGGCTACACCTTC.